The 9 T cell receptor beta chains below were found in one sample sequenced in a study of cytomegalovirus exposure and HLA in healthy donors. Amplification used 60 Vbeta primers and 13 Jbeta primers. This table comes from immunoSEQ multiplex PCR, and its TCRdb copy is limited to in-frame clones, with some not included. Counted here are around 190,000 clones, roughly four fifths occurring once; the ten biggest clones make up 1.5% to 2%. Sequenced input: PBMCs. All receptors come from a man aged 18 to 35 in good health and CMV-seronegative.

This clone has only a few counts. The chain recombines TRBV6-5 with TRBJ1-5, with 8 bases matching TRBD1. Unmatched junction bases numbered 6, after V lost 6 bases and J lost 2 bases. The CDR3 runs to 15 residues. The V gene's germline CDR1 is MNHEY and CDR2 SVGAGI. The CDR3 is CASSPTTGGNQPQHF. CDR3 coding DNA: TGTGCCAGCAGCCCTACGACAGGGGGCAATCAGCCCCAGCATTTT.

This sequence joins TRBV6-5 and TRBJ2-5; D is uncertain. This CDR3 has 15 residues. V lost 8 bases to trimming and J lost 5 bases, with 21 bases between them. CDR1 and CDR2 from the germline V gene are MNHEY and SVGAGI. This CDR3 reads CASFNPGSPRETQYF. The CDR3 nucleotides are TGTGCCAGCTTTAACCCCGGCAGCCCTAGGGAGACCCAGTACTTC.

This chain connects TRBV5-4 to TRBJ2-5, with 7 bases aligning to TRBD1. This CDR3 spans 14 amino acids. J was trimmed by 3 bases and V by 1 base; bases with no gene match: 3. Germline CDR1 reads SGHNT; CDR2 reads YYREEE (reference sequence). The CDR3 is CASSLLQGKETQYF. The CDR3 coding sequence is TGTGCCAGCAGCTTGTTACAGGGGAAAGAGACCCAGTACTTC. Looking up the rest from reference TRBV5-4 and TRBJ2-5 gives the full variable domain: ETGVTQSPTHLIKTRGQQVTLRCSSQSGHNTVSWYQQALGQGPQFIFQYYREEENGRGNFPPRFSGLQFPNYSSELNVNALELDDSALYLCASSLLQGKETQYFGPGTRLLVL.

This sequence joins TRBV5-6 and TRBJ2-7; 8 positions agree with TRBD1. The J segment lost 3 bases and the V segment lost 1 base, leaving 12 bases of the junction unmatched. Germline CDR1 and CDR2: SGHDT and YYEEEE. This CDR3 is built from 17 residues. CDR3 bases: TGTGCCAGCAGCTTGCCTCATCGGACAGGGATGGACTACGAGCAGTACTTC. Translated: CASSLPHRTGMDYEQYF.

V and J are TRBV9 and TRBJ2-3, with 9 nucleotides matching TRBD2. The V and J ends lost 3 bases and 3 bases, in that order; junction bases with no gene match: 8. The CDR3 runs 16 residues. Germline assignment: CDR1 SGDLS and CDR2 YYNGEE. CDR3 coding DNA: TGTGCCAGCAGCGCGCGGGAGGGTGAGTTGACAGATACGCAGTATTTT. Amino acids: CASSAREGELTDTQYF.

This clone was observed a few times. The chain is built from TRBV2 and TRBJ1-5; D is undetermined. V lost 1 base and J 4 bases, leaving 11 bases between the germline ends. The length of the CDR3 is 15 residues. Germline-derived CDR1 and CDR2 are SNHLY and FYNNEI. The DNA for the CDR3 is TGTGCCAGCAGTGAAGGGAGGGCAGTTAATCAGCCCCAGCATTTT. Protein: CASSEGRAVNQPQHF.

The chain joins TRBV11-3 to TRBJ1-1; 7 nucleotides agree with TRBD1. V lost 5 bases and J lost 0; bases outside the gene matches: 6. Germline CDR1 is SGHNT and CDR2 is YENEEA. CDR3 length: 15 amino acids. The chain's CDR3 is CASSPGGGLNTEAFF. As DNA, the CDR3 is TGTGCCAGCAGCCCAGGGGGAGGACTGAACACTGAAGCTTTCTTT.

The chain employs TRBV27 and TRBJ1-5; 8 bases are a match to TRBD1. The V segment lost 0 bases and the J segment 7 bases; nucleotides outside the gene matches: 5. This CDR3 is built from 15 residues. Germline CDR1 is MNHEY and CDR2 is SMNVEV (reference sequence). CDR3 nucleotides: TGTGCCAGCAGTTTATCGGTGACAGGGGACCAGCCCCAGCATTTT. This codes for CASSLSVTGDQPQHF.

V is TRBV6-5 and J is TRBJ1-2, with a possible D match to TRBD1 (6 bases). V lost 2 bases and J lost 3, with 10 bases in between. CDR1 MNHEY and CDR2 SVGAGI come from the germline V gene. This CDR3 region has 14 residues. The CDR3 protein is CASSYAGTHYGYTF. The CDR3 DNA is TGTGCCAGCAGTTACGCCGGGACACACTATGGCTACACCTTC.